The present T cell receptor beta chain was sequenced within a study of post-analysis software for immune sequencing data. This clonotype was found a few times. Unique molecular identifiers tagged the TCR beta cDNA libraries. TCRdb redid the calling of the PCR reads with MiXCR, one entry per CDR3 protein. The sample holds around 400,000 distinct CDR3 sequences, around 37% seen once. The TCR comes from a girl between 5 and 17 years old with multiple sclerosis. Specimen: blood.

CDR3 nucleotide sequence: TGCGCCAGCAGCTTGAATCAGGGGTACTCCGGGGAGCTGTTTTTT. Its protein product is CASSLNQGYSGELFF. The V call is TRBV5-1, the J call TRBJ2-2, with D perhaps TRBD1 (6 bases). The V end lost 1 base, the J end lost 6 bases, and 13 bases lay between the germline ends. The CDR3 loop spans 15 amino acids. Germline V CDR1 and CDR2: SGHRS, YFSETQ. Combining the CDR3 with reference TRBV5-1 and TRBJ2-2 gives the whole variable domain KAGVTQTPRYLIKTRGQQVTLSCSPISGHRSVSWYQQTPGQGLQFLFEYFSETQRNKGNFPGRFSGRQFSNSRSEMNVSTLELGDSALYLCASSLNQGYSGELFFGEGSRLTVL.